This T cell receptor beta chain was identified during a study of blood T cell repertoires in COVID-19. At the level of the study: COVID-19 samples collected from the United States, Italy and Spain covered acute and convalescent phases. Sample material is recorded as cDNA or gDNA derived from T cells, B-cell-depleted T cells, or PBMCs.

Seattle participants joined during active infection and were tracked over time. The length of the CDR3 is 12 residues. The V segment lost 2 bases and the J segment 4 bases; nucleotides outside the gene matches: 2. Germline CDR1 is GTSNPN and CDR2 is SVGIG (reference sequence). This table comes from immunoSEQ multiplex PCR, and its TCRdb copy is limited to in-frame clones, with some not included. The table has 170,000 or so clones, just under 90% seen once. This receptor was identified in a woman between 65 and 79 years old with COVID-19, enrolled during active disease. The specimen was peripheral blood. The chain carries TRBV30 and TRBJ2-7; 7 bases match TRBD1. CDR3 protein: CAWSQQGYEQYF. The DNA of the CDR3 is TGTGCCTGGAGTCAACAGGGGTACGAGCAGTACTTC.